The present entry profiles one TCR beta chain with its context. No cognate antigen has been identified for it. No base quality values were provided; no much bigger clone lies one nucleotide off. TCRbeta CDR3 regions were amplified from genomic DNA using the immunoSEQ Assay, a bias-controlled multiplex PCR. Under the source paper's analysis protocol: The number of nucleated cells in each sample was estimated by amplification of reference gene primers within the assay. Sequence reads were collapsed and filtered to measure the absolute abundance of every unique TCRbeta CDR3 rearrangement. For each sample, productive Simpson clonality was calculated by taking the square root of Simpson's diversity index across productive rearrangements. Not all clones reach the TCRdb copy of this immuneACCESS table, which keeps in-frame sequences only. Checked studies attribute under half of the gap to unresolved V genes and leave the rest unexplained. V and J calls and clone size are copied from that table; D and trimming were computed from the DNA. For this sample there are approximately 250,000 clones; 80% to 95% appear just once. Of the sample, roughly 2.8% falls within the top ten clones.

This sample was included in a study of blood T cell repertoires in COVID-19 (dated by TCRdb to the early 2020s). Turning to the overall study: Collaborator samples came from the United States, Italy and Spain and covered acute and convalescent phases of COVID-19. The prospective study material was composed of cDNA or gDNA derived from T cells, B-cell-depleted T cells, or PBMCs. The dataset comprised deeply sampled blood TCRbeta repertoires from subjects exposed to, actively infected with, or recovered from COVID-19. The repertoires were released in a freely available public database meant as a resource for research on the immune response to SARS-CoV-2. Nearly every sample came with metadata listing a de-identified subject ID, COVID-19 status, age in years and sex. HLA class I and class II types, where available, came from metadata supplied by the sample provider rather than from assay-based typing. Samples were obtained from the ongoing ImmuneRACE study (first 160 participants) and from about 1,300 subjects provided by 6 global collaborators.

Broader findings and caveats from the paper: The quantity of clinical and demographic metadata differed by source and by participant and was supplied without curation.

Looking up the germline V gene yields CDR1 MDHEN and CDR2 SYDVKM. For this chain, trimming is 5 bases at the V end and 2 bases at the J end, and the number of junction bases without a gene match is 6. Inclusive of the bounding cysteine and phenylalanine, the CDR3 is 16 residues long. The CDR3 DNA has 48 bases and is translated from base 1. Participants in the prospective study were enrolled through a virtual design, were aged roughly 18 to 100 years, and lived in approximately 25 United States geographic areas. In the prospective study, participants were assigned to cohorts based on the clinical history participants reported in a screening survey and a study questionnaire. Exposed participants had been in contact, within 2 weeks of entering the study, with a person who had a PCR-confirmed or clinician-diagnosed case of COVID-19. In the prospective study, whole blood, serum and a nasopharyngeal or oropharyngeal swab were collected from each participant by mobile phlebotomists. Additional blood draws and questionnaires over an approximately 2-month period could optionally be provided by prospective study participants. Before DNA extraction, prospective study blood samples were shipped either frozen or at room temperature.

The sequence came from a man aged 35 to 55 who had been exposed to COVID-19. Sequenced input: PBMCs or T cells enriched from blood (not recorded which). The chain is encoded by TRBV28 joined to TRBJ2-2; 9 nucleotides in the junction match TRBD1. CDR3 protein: CASSPSGQGNTGELFF. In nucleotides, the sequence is TGTGCCAGCAGTCCGTCGGGACAGGGTAACACCGGGGAGCTGTTTTTT.